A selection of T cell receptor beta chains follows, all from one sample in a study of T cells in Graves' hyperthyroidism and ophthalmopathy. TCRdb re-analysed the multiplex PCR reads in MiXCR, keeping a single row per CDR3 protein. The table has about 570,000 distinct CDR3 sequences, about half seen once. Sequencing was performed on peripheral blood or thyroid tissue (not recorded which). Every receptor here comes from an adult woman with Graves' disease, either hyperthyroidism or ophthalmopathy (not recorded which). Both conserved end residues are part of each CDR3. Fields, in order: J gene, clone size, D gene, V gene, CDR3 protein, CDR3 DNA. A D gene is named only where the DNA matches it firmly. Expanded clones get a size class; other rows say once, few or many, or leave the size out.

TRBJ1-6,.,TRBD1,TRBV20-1,CSATGGVWDSPLHF,TGCAGTGCTACAGGGGGCGTATGGGATTCACCCCTCCACTTT
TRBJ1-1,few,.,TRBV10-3,CAISESRVIGTEAFF,TGTGCCATCAGTGAGTCACGGGTCATTGGCACTGAAGCTTTCTTT
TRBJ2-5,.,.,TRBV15,CATSRDIGSQETQYF,TGTGCCACCAGCAGGGACATCGGATCCCAAGAGACCCAGTACTTC
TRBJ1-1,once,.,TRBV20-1,CSAPTGGGDTEAFF,TGCAGTGCCCCTACGGGGGGAGGGGACACTGAAGCTTTCTTT
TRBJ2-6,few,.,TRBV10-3,CAISDHSGANVLTF,TGTGCCATCAGTGACCACTCTGGGGCCAACGTCCTGACTTTC
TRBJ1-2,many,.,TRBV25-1,CASSQGLKGYTF,TGTGCCAGCAGCCAGGGGTTAAAGGGCTACACCTTC
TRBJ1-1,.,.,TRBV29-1,CSVKTASQNTEAFF,TGCAGCGTTAAGACTGCAAGCCAGAACACTGAAGCTTTCTTT
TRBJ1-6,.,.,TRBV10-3,CAISNRVDSPLHF,TGTGCCATCTCGAACAGGGTGGATTCACCCCTCCACTTT
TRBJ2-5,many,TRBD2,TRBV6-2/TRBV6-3,CASSYSMASGKKKTQYF,TGTGCCAGCAGTTACTCGATGGCTAGCGGGAAGAAGAAGACCCAGTACTTC
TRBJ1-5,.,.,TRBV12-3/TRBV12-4,CASSSAPVSNQPQHF,TGTGCCAGCAGTTCCGCTCCTGTAAGCAATCAGCCCCAGCATTTT
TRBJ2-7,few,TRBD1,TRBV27,CASGLRTGFLGEQYF,TGTGCCAGCGGGTTGAGGACAGGGTTTCTGGGGGAGCAGTACTTC
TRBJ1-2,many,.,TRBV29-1,CSVDPESYGYTF,TGCAGCGTTGATCCGGAAAGCTATGGCTACACCTTC
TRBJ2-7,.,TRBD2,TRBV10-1,CASSEGLAETGEQYF,TGCGCCAGCAGTGAGGGTCTAGCGGAAACCGGGGAGCAGTACTTC
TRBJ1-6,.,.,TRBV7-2,CASSLLQGYHLHF,TGTGCCAGCAGCCTACTACAGGGTTATCACCTCCACTTT
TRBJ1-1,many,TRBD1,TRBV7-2,CASSLAPTGGTNTEAFF,TGTGCCAGCAGCTTAGCTCCCACAGGGGGAACGAACACTGAAGCTTTCTTT
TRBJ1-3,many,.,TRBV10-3,CAISSVQGLSGNTIYF,TGTGCCATCAGTTCCGTTCAGGGGCTCTCTGGAAACACCATATATTTT
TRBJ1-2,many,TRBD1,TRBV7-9,CASSFPLTGGSVGYTF,TGTGCCAGCAGCTTCCCGCTGACAGGGGGATCCGTTGGCTACACCTTC
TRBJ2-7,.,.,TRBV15,CATEGGTDSGEQYF,TGTGCCACCGAGGGTGGGACGGACAGCGGGGAGCAGTACTTC
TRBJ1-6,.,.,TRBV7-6,CASSLKGPYNSPLHF,TGTGCCAGCAGTCTCAAAGGACCTTATAATTCACCCCTCCACTTT
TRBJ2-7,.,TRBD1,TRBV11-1,CASSPPPRQGAYEQYF,TGTGCCAGCTCACCGCCACCACGACAGGGCGCGTACGAGCAGTACTTC
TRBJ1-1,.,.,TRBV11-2,CASRTGVEAFF,TGTGCCAGCAGGACAGGAGTTGAAGCTTTCTTT
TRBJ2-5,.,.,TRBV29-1,CSVLRGGGTQYF,TGCAGCGTCCTAAGGGGGGGAGGGACCCAGTACTTC
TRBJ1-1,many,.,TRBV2,CASSDRGGGRTEAFF,TGTGCCAGCAGTGACAGGGGAGGGGGGAGGACTGAAGCTTTCTTT
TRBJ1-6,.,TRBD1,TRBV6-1,CASSETGLLNSPLHF,TGTGCCAGCAGTGAGACAGGGCTTCTTAATTCACCCCTCCACTTT
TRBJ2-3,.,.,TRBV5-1,CASNVGTSTQYF,TGCGCCAGCAACGTTGGAACTTCTACGCAGTATTTT
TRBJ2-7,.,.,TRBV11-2,CAAWFPGAHEQYF,TGTGCTGCGTGGTTTCCGGGGGCCCACGAGCAGTACTTC
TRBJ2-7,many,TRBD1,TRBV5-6,CASSLITGAEQYF,TGTGCCAGCAGCTTGATTACAGGGGCCGAGCAGTACTTC
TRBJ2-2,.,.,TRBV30,CAWTPESGELFF,TGTGCCTGGACTCCGGAATCCGGGGAGCTGTTTTTT
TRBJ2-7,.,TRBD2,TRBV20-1,CSAPSGAGGNEQYF,TGCAGTGCTCCTAGCGGGGCGGGGGGCAACGAGCAGTACTTC
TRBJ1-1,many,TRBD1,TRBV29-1,CSVRTGPNTEAFF,TGCAGCGTCCGGACAGGTCCAAACACTGAAGCTTTCTTT
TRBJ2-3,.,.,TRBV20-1,CSASSPSTDTQYF,TGCAGTGCTAGCAGCCCTAGCACAGATACGCAGTATTTT
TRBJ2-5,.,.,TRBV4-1,CASSQPGKETQYF,TGCGCCAGCAGCCAACCGGGTAAAGAGACCCAGTACTTC
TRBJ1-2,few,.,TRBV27,CASSPHPSTYGYTF,TGTGCCAGCAGTCCACACCCATCAACCTATGGCTACACCTTC
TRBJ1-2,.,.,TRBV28,CASSVWEYGYTF,TGTGCCAGCAGTGTCTGGGAATATGGCTACACCTTC
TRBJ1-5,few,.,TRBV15,CATSRDRQDNQPQHF,TGTGCCACCAGCAGAGATAGACAGGACAATCAGCCCCAGCATTTT
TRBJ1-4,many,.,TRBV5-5,CASSFSGDEKLFF,TGTGCCAGCAGCTTTTCCGGAGATGAAAAACTGTTTTTT